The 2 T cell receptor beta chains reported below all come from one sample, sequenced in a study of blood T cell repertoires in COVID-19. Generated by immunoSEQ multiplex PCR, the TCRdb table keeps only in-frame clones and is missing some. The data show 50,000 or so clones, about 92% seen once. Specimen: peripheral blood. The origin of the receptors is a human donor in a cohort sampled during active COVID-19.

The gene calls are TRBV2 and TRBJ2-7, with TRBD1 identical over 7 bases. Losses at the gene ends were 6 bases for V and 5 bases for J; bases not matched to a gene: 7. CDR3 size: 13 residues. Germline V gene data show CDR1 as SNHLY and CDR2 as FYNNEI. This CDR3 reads CASRTQGYHEQYF. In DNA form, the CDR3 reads TGTGCCAGCAGGACACAGGGGTACCACGAGCAGTACTTC.

CDR3 DNA sequence: TGTGCCAGCAGCCAAGACGTCCAGGGAAGGACCGGGGAGCTGTTTTTT. Amino acids: CASSQDVQGRTGELFF. This chain connects TRBV3-1 (or the pseudogene TRBV3-2) to TRBJ2-2, with a weak D call TRBD1 (5 bases). The CDR3 consists of 16 residues. Trimming removed 0 bases from V and 5 bases from J, with 13 bases in between. Germline assignment: CDR1 LGHDT and CDR2 YNNKEL (reference sequence).